The 8 T cell receptor beta chains presented below share a single source sample, sequenced in a study of cytomegalovirus exposure and HLA in healthy donors. It was with 60 Vbeta and 13 Jbeta primers that the PCR ran. The repertoire was sequenced with immunoSEQ multiplex PCR; TCRdb's copy has only in-frame clones and lacks some. The repertoire includes about 62,000 clones, roughly 75% of them detected once, and approximately 8% sits in the top ten. The sequencing sample was made of PBMCs. These receptors all stem from a man between 60 and 70 years old in good health and CMV-seropositive.

The rearrangement links TRBV11-2 to TRBJ2-3; 7 bases are a match to TRBD2. The germline gives CDR1 SGHAT, CDR2 FQNNGV. The junction had 3 bases not matched to a gene; V was cut back by 4 bases and J by 5 bases. This CDR3 is built from 13 residues. CDR3 loop: CASSSGLKDTQYF. CDR3 bases: TGTGCCAGCAGCTCGGGACTAAAAGATACGCAGTATTTT.

The chain recombines TRBV5-8 with TRBJ2-5; TRBD1 matches at 8 bases. J lost 6 bases, V lost 4 bases, and 8 bases had no gene match. CDR3 size: 14 residues. CDR1 and CDR2 (germline): SGHTS, YDEGEE. The CDR3 loop is CASSVTGAVKTQYF. For the CDR3, the DNA is TGTGCCAGCAGCGTGACAGGGGCGGTGAAGACCCAGTACTTC.

The V and J genes are TRBV29-1 and TRBJ2-1; TRBD1 matches 11 bases. The CDR3 is 14 amino acids. CDR1 and CDR2 (germline): SQVTM, ANQGSEA. The trim removed 3 bases at V and 8 bases at J, leaving 6 bases unmatched. The CDR3 reads CSVDGQGARDEQFF. In nucleotides, the CDR3 is TGCAGCGTTGACGGACAGGGGGCTCGCGATGAGCAGTTCTTC.

The chain joins TRBV11-2 to TRBJ1-2; D gene unclear. The V end was cut by 1 base, the J end by 2 bases, with 11 bases between. The CDR3 has 15 residues. The germline CDR1 and CDR2 sequences are SGHAT and FQNNGV. In DNA, the CDR3 is TGTGCCAGCAGCTTAGGCCCCGGTCGGAACTATGGCTACACCTTC. This codes for CASSLGPGRNYGYTF.

The chain is built from TRBV4-2 and TRBJ2-5; TRBD2 matches at 14 bases. This CDR3 spans 16 amino acids. The V and J ends lost 1 base and 4 bases, in that order; junction bases with no gene match: 2. Germline values: CDR1 LGHNA, CDR2 YNFKEQ. The chain's CDR3 is CASSQAGTSGRETQYF. Here the CDR3 DNA reads TGTGCCAGCAGCCAAGCCGGGACTAGCGGGAGAGAGACCCAGTACTTC.

V gene TRBV9 combines with J gene TRBJ2-2; TRBD1 matches 8 bases. Germline-derived CDR1 and CDR2 are SGDLS and YYNGEE. With V trimmed by 0 bases and J by 3 bases, 4 bases remained unmatched. The CDR3 is made up of 16 amino acids. The CDR3 DNA sequence: TGTGCCAGCAGCGTAGCAGGGGGCCAGGACACCGGGGAGCTGTTTTTT. This encodes CASSVAGGQDTGELFF.

The chain employs TRBV11-3 and TRBJ1-1; no definite D call. Per germline, CDR1 SGHNT and CDR2 YENEEA. The V and J ends lost 5 bases and 0 bases respectively, with 13 bases between them. This CDR3 spans 15 amino acids. Here the CDR3 reads CASSPGGIVNTEAFF. The CDR3 DNA reads TGTGCCAGCAGCCCGGGAGGAATAGTGAACACTGAAGCTTTCTTT.

This clone was seen only a few times. The gene calls are TRBV5-1 and TRBJ1-4; 8 bases agree with TRBD1. The CDR3 runs 14 residues. The V segment lost 4 bases and the J segment 8 bases; nucleotides outside the gene matches: 7. In germline, CDR1 is SGHRS, CDR2 YFSETQ. CDR3 sequence: CASSVTGGKEKLFF. CDR3 in DNA: TGCGCCAGCAGCGTTACAGGGGGGAAGGAAAAACTGTTTTTT.